This T cell receptor beta chain originates from a study of T cells after yellow fever vaccination. Overall study results and limits: When the response was secondary, it was weaker but reached its peak faster, day 5 versus 15.

Between the trimmed V and J ends, which lost 7 bases and 2 bases, there was a span of 13 bases. Germline CDR1 is LNHNV and CDR2 is YYDKDF (reference sequence). This CDR3 comprises 14 residues. Turning to this clonotype: What it binds is not known.

TCRdb fed the 5' RACE reads into MiXCR, producing one record per CDR3 protein. The repertoire holds more than 300,000 distinct CDR3 sequences, with 9.5% to 12% as singletons. The sequenced sample was CD4+ T cells sorted from PBMCs, obtained 45 days after the yellow fever booster vaccination. This receptor was taken from a man aged 18 to 30 who received the YFV17D yellow fever vaccine. The gene calls are TRBV15 and TRBJ2-3; the D is unclear. CDR3 sequence (DNA): TGTGCCACCATGGAAAGGGTGTACACAGATACGCAGTATTTT. Its translation: CATMERVYTDTQYF.